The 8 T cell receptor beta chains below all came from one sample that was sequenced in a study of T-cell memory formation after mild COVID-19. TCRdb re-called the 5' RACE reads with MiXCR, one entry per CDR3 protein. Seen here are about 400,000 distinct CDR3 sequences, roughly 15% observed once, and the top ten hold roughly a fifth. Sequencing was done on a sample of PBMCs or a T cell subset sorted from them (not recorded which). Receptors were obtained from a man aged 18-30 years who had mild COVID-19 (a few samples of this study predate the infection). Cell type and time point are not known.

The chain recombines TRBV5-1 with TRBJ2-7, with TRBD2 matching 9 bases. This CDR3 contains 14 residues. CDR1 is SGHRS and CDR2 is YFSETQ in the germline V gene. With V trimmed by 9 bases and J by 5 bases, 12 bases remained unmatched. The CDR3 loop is CATKPGLATDEQYF. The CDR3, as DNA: TGCGCCACCAAACCGGGACTAGCTACCGACGAGCAGTACTTC.

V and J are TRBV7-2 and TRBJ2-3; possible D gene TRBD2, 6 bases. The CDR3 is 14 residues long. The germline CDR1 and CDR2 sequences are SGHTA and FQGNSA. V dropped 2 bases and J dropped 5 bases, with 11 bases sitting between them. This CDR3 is CASSLSQGGDTQYF. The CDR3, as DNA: TGTGCCAGCAGCTTATCTCAGGGAGGAGATACGCAGTATTTT.

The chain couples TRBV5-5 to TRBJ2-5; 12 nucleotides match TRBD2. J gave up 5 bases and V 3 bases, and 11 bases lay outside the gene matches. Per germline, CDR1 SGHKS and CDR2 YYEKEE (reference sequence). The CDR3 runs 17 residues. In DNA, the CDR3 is TGTGCCAGCAGCTCTTCTAGCGGGGGGGATCTACGGGAGACCCAGTACTTC. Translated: CASSSSSGGDLRETQYF.

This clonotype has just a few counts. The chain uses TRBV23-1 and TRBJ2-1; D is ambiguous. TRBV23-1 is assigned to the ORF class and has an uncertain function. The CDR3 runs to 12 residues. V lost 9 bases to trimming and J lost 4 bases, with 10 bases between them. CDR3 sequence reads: CASPDEYNEQFF. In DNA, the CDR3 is TGCGCCAGTCCCGACGAATACAATGAGCAGTTCTTC.

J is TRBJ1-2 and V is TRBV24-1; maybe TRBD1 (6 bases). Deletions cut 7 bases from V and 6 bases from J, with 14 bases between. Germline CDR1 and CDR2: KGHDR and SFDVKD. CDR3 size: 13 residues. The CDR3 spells CATSASQGNGYTF. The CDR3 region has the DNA TGTGCCACCAGCGCCTCCCAGGGGAATGGCTACACCTTC.

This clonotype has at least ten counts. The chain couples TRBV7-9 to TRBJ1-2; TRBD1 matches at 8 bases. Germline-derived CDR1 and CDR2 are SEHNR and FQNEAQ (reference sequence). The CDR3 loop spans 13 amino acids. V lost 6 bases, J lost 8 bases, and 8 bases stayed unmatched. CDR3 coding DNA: TGTGCCAGCAGTTCGACAGGGGACGGAGGCTACACCTTC. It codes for CASSSTGDGGYTF.

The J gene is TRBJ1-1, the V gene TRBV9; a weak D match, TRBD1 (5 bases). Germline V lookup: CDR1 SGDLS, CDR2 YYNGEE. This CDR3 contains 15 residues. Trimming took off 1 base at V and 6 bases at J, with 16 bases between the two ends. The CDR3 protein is CASSVSASVGAEAFF. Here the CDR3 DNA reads TGTGCCAGCAGCGTATCCGCATCCGTAGGGGCTGAAGCTTTCTTT.

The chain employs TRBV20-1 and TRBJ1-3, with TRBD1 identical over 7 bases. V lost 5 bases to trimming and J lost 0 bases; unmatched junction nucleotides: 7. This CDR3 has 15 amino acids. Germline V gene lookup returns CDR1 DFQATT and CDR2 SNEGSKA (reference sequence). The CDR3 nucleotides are TGCAGTGCTGGGTCGGGACAGCGCTCTGGAAACACCATATATTTT. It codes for CSAGSGQRSGNTIYF.